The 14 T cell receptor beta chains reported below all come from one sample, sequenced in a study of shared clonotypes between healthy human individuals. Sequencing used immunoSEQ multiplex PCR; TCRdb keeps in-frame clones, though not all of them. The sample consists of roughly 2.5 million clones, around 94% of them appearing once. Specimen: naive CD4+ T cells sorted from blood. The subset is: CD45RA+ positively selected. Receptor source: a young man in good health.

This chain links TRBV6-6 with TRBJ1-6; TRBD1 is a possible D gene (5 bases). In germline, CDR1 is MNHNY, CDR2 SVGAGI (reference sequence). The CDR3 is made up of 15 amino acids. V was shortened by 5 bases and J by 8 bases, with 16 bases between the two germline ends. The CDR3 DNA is TGTGCCAGCAGTACGAACCTGGGGCGGGATTCACCCCTCCACTTT. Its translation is CASSTNLGRDSPLHF.

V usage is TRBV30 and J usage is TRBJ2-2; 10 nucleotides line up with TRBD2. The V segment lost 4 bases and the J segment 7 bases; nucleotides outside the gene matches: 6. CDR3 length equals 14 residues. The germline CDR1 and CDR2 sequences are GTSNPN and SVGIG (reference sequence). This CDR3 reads CAWISLAGVGELFF. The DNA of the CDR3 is TGTGCCTGGATTTCGCTAGCGGGGGTCGGGGAGCTGTTTTTT.

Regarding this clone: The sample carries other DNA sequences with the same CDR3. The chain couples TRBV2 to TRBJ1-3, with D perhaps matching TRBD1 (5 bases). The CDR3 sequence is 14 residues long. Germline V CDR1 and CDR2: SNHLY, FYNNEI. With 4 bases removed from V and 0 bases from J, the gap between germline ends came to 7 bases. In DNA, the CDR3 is TGTGCCAGCAGTGTCCAGGGCTCTGGAAACACCATATATTTT. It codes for CASSVQGSGNTIYF.

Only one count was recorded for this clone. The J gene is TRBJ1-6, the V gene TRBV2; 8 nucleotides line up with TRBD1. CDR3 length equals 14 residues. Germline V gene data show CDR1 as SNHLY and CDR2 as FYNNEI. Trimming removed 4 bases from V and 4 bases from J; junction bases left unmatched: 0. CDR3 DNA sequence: TGTGCCAGCAGTGGGACAGGGTATAATTCACCCCTCCACTTT. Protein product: CASSGTGYNSPLHF.

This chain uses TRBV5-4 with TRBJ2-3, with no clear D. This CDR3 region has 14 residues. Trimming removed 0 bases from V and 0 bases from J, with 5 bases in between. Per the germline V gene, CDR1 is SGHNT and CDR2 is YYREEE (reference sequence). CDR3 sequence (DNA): TGTGCCAGCAGCTTGGTAGATAGCACAGATACGCAGTATTTT. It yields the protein CASSLVDSTDTQYF.

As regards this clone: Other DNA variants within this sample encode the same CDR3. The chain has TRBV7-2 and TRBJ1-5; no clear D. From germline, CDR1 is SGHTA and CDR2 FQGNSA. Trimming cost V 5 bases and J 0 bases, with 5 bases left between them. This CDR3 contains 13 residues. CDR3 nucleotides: TGTGCCAGCAGCAGCGATAGCAATCAGCCCCAGCATTTT. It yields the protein CASSSDSNQPQHF.

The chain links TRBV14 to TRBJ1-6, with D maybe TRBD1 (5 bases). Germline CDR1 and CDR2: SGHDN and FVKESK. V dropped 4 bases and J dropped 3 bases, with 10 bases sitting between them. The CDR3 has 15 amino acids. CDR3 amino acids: CASSRRGGYNSPLHF. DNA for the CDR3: TGTGCCAGCAGCCGACGGGGGGGCTATAATTCACCCCTCCACTTT.

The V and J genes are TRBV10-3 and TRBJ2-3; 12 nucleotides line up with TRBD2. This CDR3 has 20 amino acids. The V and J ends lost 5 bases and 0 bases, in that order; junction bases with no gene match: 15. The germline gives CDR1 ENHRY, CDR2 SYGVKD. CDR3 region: CAISSLGGLAGVSSTDTQYF. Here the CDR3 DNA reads TGTGCCATCAGTTCACTAGGGGGACTAGCGGGTGTTTCTAGCACAGATACGCAGTATTTT.

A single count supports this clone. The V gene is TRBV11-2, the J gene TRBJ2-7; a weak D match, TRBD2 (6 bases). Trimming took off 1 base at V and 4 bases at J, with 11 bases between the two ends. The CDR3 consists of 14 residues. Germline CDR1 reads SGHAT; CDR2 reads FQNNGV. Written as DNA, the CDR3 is TGTGCCAGCAGCTTAGGGGACGGGAGATACGAGCAGTACTTC. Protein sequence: CASSLGDGRYEQYF.

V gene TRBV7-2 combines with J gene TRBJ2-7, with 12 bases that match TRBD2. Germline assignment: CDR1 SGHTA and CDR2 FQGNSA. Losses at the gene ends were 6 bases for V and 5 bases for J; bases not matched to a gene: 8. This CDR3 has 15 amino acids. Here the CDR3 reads CASSFRTSGINEQYF. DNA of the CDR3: TGTGCCAGCAGTTTTAGGACTAGCGGGATTAACGAGCAGTACTTC.

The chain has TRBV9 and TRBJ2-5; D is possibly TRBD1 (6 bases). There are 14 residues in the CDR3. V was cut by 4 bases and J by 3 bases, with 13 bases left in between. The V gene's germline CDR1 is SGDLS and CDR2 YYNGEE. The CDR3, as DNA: TGTGCCAGCAGCCTAGGGGGTAGCAAAGAGACCCAGTACTTC. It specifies CASSLGGSKETQYF.

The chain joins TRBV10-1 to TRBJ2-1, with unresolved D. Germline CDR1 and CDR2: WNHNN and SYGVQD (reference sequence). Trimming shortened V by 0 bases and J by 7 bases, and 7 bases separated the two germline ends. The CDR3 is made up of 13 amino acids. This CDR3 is CASSESSRNEQFF. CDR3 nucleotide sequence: TGCGCCAGCAGTGAGTCGTCCAGAAATGAGCAGTTCTTC.

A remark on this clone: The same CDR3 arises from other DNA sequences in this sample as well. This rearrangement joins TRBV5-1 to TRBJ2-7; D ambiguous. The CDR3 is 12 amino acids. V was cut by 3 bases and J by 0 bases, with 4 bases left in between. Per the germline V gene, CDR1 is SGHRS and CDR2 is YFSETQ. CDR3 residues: CASSSDSYEQYF. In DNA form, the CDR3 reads TGCGCCAGCAGCTCCGACTCCTACGAGCAGTACTTC.

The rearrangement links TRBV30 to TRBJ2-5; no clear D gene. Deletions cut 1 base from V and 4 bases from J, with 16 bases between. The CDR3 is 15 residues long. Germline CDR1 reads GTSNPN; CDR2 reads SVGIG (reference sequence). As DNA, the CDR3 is TGTGCCTGGAGTGGACTCATTCTTGCCTCAGAGACCCAGTACTTC. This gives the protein CAWSGLILASETQYF.